This note documents a single TCR beta chain sequence. The table lists this clone with a count of one. No cognate antigen has been identified for it. No much larger clonotype is one base removed from it; base qualities were not supplied. Receptors were amplified or captured by the immunoSEQ multiplex PCR assay. For the multiplex PCR, a mixture combining 60 forward primers for TCR Vbeta segments and 13 reverse primers for TCR Jbeta segments was used. The CDR3 region of rearranged TCR beta genes was amplified from genomic DNA by a multiplex PCR assay. Amplified TCR beta libraries were sequenced as 87-base-pair reads on the Illumina HiSeq System. Per the source publication's procedure: In a later analysis, about 80 million unique TCR beta chains were counted across the 650 to 700 repertoires, and around 10 million of these chains were shared by at least two donors. To remove PCR and sequencing errors, raw reads were error-corrected and collapsed into unique sequences using a nearest-neighbor algorithm that merged closely related sequences. Alignment of CDR3 sequences to IMGT reference sequences was used to assign V, D and J gene segments. For a sequence to be retained, at least a six-nucleotide match to both a V gene segment and a J gene segment was required. Rearrangements were classified as productive when the CDR3 lacked stop codons and remained in frame with V and J, and all other rearrangements were classified as non-productive. Following IMGT convention, CDR3 was defined as the stretch from the second conserved V-encoded cysteine to the conserved J-encoded phenylalanine. In an earlier analysis of roughly 580 of the donors, sequences lacking an unambiguous match to a single V gene segment were excluded. An earlier analysis of some 610 of the donors called V segments functional above 56.7% productive rearrangements and segregating when the between-donor standard deviation exceeded 5%. A statistical classification framework was built to diagnose cytomegalovirus status from the catalog of TCR beta chain sequences. A later analysis assigned V and J genes by comparing TCR nucleotide sequences with IMGT/GENE-DB human TR gene sequences. A later analysis assigned CDR3 sequences and most-parsimonious VDJ recombination scenarios with the TCRdist pipeline. In a later analysis, each TCR beta chain was defined by its CDR3 amino acid sequence together with its V-gene family, and reads lacking a unique V-gene family were excluded. As a way to deal with suspected cross-contamination and a sequencing artifact, a later analysis dropped roughly 620 nucleotide sequences that were highly shared and had low generation probability. In a later analysis, a clonal expansion index was calculated for each public chain from normalized within-repertoire ranks of inferred template counts. In a later analysis, generation probabilities were computed using a VDJ recombination model fitted to out-of-frame rearrangements, and the results were checked against IGoR. Hypergeometric tests were used in a later analysis to score TCR-TCR, TCR-HLA and TCR-CMV co-occurrence, with a repertoire-size bias correction applied to the TCR pairs. False discovery rates were estimated in a later analysis by permuting HLA or CMV assignments 20 times. In a later analysis, co-occurring TCRs were grouped with DBSCAN, and TCRdist sequence similarity was added when clustering was performed within HLA-allele-positive subsets. Co-occurrence clustering excluded repertoires with fewer than 30,000 or more than 120,000 public chains, plus five with anomalous nucleotide sharing. TCRdb stores this immuneACCESS table with in-frame sequences only. Part of the clones is absent; in the studies checked, under half of the shortfall reflects unresolved V genes, and no reason is known for the rest. From that table come the V and J calls and clone size; the DNA was used to work out D and trimming. The sample table records around 130,000 clones; more than 65% of these occur just once. Of the sample, around 2.5% falls within the top ten clones.

The sample comes from a study of cytomegalovirus exposure and HLA in healthy donors (TCRdb year 2017). Regarding the study in general: An earlier analysis of roughly 610 of the donors reported approximately 280 Gb of sequence data and 117 million unique TCR beta sequences obtained from roughly 170 million T cells. Around 330 gigabases of sequencing data and around 80 million unique TCR sequences made up an early release that covered 500 to 650 HLA-typed donors. Of the roughly 420 genotyped donors, 75% to 85% were placed in the genetic ancestry cluster associated with self-reported Caucasian donors. The study was designed to test whether signatures of past pathogen exposure could be identified by cataloging public T cell receptors. The study profiled the T cell repertoires of hundreds of subjects by immunosequencing and related them to cytomegalovirus serostatus. A separate validation cohort of roughly 110 different subjects was used in addition to the 666-subject first cohort. To predict cytomegalovirus infection status, the study combined high-throughput TCR immunosequencing, statistical association of individual TCRs with disease status, and machine learning. A later analysis re-examined previously published TCR beta repertoires from roughly 650 donors and added high-resolution HLA genotyping to investigate patterns of TCR occurrence. The later analysis used no new phenotypic data to find candidate immune exposures, relying instead on TCR beta sequences and their occurrence across donors. In an earlier analysis of a few hundred of the donors, high-throughput TCR beta sequencing was used to judge whether each TCR beta V gene segment behaved as functional or pseudogenic. Alongside the repertoire data, information on donor age, sex, ethnicity and CMV serostatus was compiled. In a later genetic analysis, genome-wide SNP genotypes for about 65% of the 666 donors were used, and that subset was treated as a discovery cohort. Every repertoire in the discovery cohort had been generated on one and the same sequencing platform. HLA typing covered class I and class II loci at four-digit resolution. The number of donors typed differed by locus, with roughly 629-640 for A, B, C, DRB1 and DQB1, 522 for DQA1, 600 to 610 for DPA1, and some 440 for DPB1. Four or five DR-DQ haplotypes were handled as single units for association and clustering, since linkage in the cohort was strong. Among 350 to 400 genotyped donors of the cohort, an average of around 240,000 unique TCR beta nucleotide sequences were sequenced per donor, 15% to 20% of them non-productive. Paper-wide results and their limitations: The only immune exposure information available for the cohort was CMV serostatus. HLA typing was unavailable for some donors at each locus, so association tests used only the typed subset. Some 15 rarely observed V segments, including chromosome 9 orphons, were excluded from the earlier analysis of some 590 of the donors because counts were too low. When HLA alleles, especially DR and DQ, strongly co-occurred, attributing TCR associations to individual alleles was difficult. In vitro tests confirmed that three of the cytomegalovirus-associated TCR beta chains recognize cytomegalovirus antigens. In a later analysis, HLA-associated TCR beta chains showed more clonal expansion and lower generation probabilities than non-associated chains that were equally common. According to a later genetic analysis, donors in an Asian-associated ancestry cluster had fewer N-insertions in productive TCRs than the approximately 700-donor mean. The authors suggested that the approach could potentially be extended to other disease states and immunological phenotypes. The cohort was sequenced for TCR beta chains only, and without alpha or paired-chain data the features that could be detected were limited. A later genetic analysis associated a missense DCLRE1C variant with V-gene and J-gene trimming of TCR beta chains, and an independent cohort replicated the association. Most CMV-associated TCR beta chains appeared to be HLA-restricted in a later analysis, and the HLA associations seemed to be driven largely by CMV exposure. A further reported finding was that TCR beta sequences accurately predicted the HLA-A and HLA-B alleles for most subjects in the first cohort. Most TCR sequences were seen in very few donors, while some public TCRs were found in many individuals. A group of highly shared sequence variants was considered likely to be a technical artifact of the sequencing pipeline. Several of the top co-occurrence clusters appeared to be linked to parvovirus B19, influenza, CMV and Epstein-Barr virus, according to a later analysis. In an earlier analysis of roughly 560 of the donors, most TCR beta V segments were observed in productive rearrangements about 87% or about 30% of the time, broadly matching IMGT annotations. The classifier was reported to diagnose cytomegalovirus status with high specificity and sensitivity in both the original cohort and the validation cohort. Some IMGT-functional V segments, including TRBV6-2 and TRBV6-3, could not be distinguished by the 87-base-pair reads and were therefore excluded. Linkage disequilibrium might explain the correlated functional status among segregating V segments, but an unknown experimental factor could not be ruled out. Sequencing depth was assumed to be roughly uniform across donors in the presence/absence analyses, though that assumption may not hold. The study listed over 150 TCR beta chains as associated with cytomegalovirus. According to a later analysis, TCR association rates differed among HLA loci, with DRB1 alleles showing the most associated TCRs and HLA-C alleles showing the fewest. Specific HLA alleles were associated with roughly 16,000 TCR beta sequences at a false discovery rate of 0.05 in a later analysis.

Counted from cysteine to phenylalanine, this CDR3 has 13 amino acids. Of all the DNA, just the CDR3 is kept, 39 bases in frame from base 1. Taken from the germline V gene, the CDR1 and CDR2 loops are MDHEN and SYDVKM. Trimming at the junction amounts to 3 bases on V and 3 bases on J, and the germline ends lie 9 bases apart. The cohort was made up of roughly 670 healthy bone marrow donors. At the time of sampling, all cohort members were nominally healthy, though unrecorded immune exposures were likely present. The donor was CMV seropositive and was included in the group of 270 or so seropositive cohort members. A peripheral blood sample was provided by each donor, and peripheral blood mononuclear cells were used for TCR beta sequencing. The Qiagen DNeasy Blood Extraction Kit was used to extract genomic DNA from the blood cell samples.

Sequencing was performed on PBMCs. The receptor's source is a woman aged 55-75 years in good health and CMV-seropositive. This chain is built from TRBV28 and TRBJ2-7; a tentative D call is TRBD1 (5 bases match). The DNA sequence follows: TGTGCCAGCAGTTTTGCAGGGTTCTACGAGCAGTACTTC. This encodes CASSFAGFYEQYF. The entire variable domain, with the stretches around the CDR3 drawn from the reference TRBV28 and TRBJ2-7 proteins, is DVKVTQSSRYLVKRTGEKVFLECVQDMDHENMFWYRQDPGLGLRLIYFSYDVKMKEKGDIPEGYSVSREKKERFSLILESASTNQTSMYLCASSFAGFYEQYFGPGTRLTVT.